A single sample gave rise to the 20 T cell receptor beta chains below, sequenced in a study of blood T cell repertoires in COVID-19. Repertoires were generated with immunoSEQ multiplex PCR, while TCRdb's copy carries only in-frame clones and drops some. The table has 430,000 or so clones, over 85% seen once. The sample was peripheral blood. These receptors all come from a man aged 18-30 years with COVID-19, enrolled during active disease.

The rearrangement links TRBV27 to TRBJ2-1; maybe TRBD1 (6 bases). In germline, CDR1 is MNHEY, CDR2 SMNVEV (reference sequence). With 5 bases removed from V and 12 bases from J, the gap between germline ends came to 17 bases. The CDR3 totals 13 residues. The CDR3 bases are TGTGCCAGCAGTATCCTAGGGGGAAGGGGGCAGTTCTTC. Translating gives CASSILGGRGQFF.

The gene calls are TRBV7-2 and TRBJ1-1, with D uncertain. This CDR3 is 17 amino acids long. V was pared by 5 bases and J by 5 bases, with 24 bases between. Germline V CDR1 and CDR2: SGHTA, FQGNSA. CDR3 sequence (DNA): TGTGCCAGCAGCGCTAAGTCGGCGCACCACCGGCGGACTGAAGCTTTCTTT. Translating gives CASSAKSAHHRRTEAFF.

The chain joins TRBV13 to TRBJ2-7; 9 bases fit TRBD1. V gave up 0 bases and J gave up 5 bases; unmatched junction bases: 2. The CDR3 extends over 14 amino acids. CDR1 PRHDT and CDR2 FYEKMQ come from the germline V gene (reference sequence). The CDR3 DNA reads as TGTGCCAGCAGCTTAGGTGGGACAGGGAACGAGCAGTACTTC. This translates into CASSLGGTGNEQYF.

The J gene is TRBJ1-4, the V gene TRBV5-4; D is unresolved. V was shortened by 9 bases and J by 5 bases, with 14 bases between the two germline ends. The germline CDR1 and CDR2 sequences are SGHNT and YYREEE (reference sequence). The CDR3 loop spans 13 amino acids. CDR3 region: CATRSILNEKLFF. The CDR3 DNA reads as TGTGCCACTCGATCTATCCTGAATGAAAAACTGTTTTTT.

The rearrangement joins TRBV25-1 to TRBJ2-2; a weak D match, TRBD1 (6 bases). Germline V gene lookup returns CDR1 MGHDK and CDR2 SYGVNS. The CDR3 totals 15 residues. Trimming stripped 8 bases from V and 2 bases from J, with 15 bases between. The CDR3 DNA reads as TGTGCCAGCCGGGATCTGACAGGCAACACCGGGGAGCTGTTTTTT. Translation: CASRDLTGNTGELFF.

Concerning this clone itself: One end of the junction varies from germline; a read error may be responsible. The V call is TRBV7-7, the J call TRBJ2-1; 12 bases match TRBD2. In germline, CDR1 is SSHAT, CDR2 FNYEAQ (reference sequence). The CDR3 extends over 20 amino acids. Here the CDR3 DNA reads TGTGCTAGCAGCCCGACCCAGAGGACTAGCGGGACTAGAGGATGGGATGAGCAGTTCTTC. It specifies CASSPTQRTSGTRGWDEQFF.

The chain couples TRBV13 to TRBJ2-3, with D possibly TRBD2 on 7 matching bases. Germline loops: CDR1 PRHDT, CDR2 FYEKMQ (reference sequence). CDR3 size: 17 residues. V was trimmed by 0 bases and J by 4 bases, leaving 17 bases between them. In DNA form, the CDR3 reads TGTGCCAGCAGCTTAGGCCTGGGGGGGGCCCGGGCAGATACGCAGTATTTT. It yields the protein CASSLGLGGARADTQYF.

The chain links TRBV11-3 to TRBJ2-2; D might be TRBD2 (5 bases). Trimming took off 5 bases at V and 1 base at J, with 8 bases between the two ends. Germline CDR1 and CDR2: SGHNT and YENEEA. CDR3 length equals 14 residues. CDR3 amino acids: CASSTRGNTGELFF. Written as DNA, the CDR3 is TGTGCCAGCAGCACCCGGGGGAACACCGGGGAGCTGTTTTTT.

The sample holds one count of this clone. This sequence joins TRBV10-1 and TRBJ2-2; D remains unclear. The CDR3 runs 14 residues. From germline, CDR1 is WNHNN and CDR2 SYGVQD (reference sequence). The V end was cut by 5 bases, the J end by 0 bases, with 7 bases between. The CDR3 region has the DNA TGCGCCAGCAGTAGTACATCGAACACCGGGGAGCTGTTTTTT. Its translation is CASSSTSNTGELFF.

The chain joins TRBV4-1 to TRBJ1-2; D is undetermined. The CDR3 is made up of 13 amino acids. The ends were cut back, 4 bases at V and 4 bases at J, with 10 bases in the middle. CDR1 and CDR2 (germline): MGHRA, YSYEKL. CDR3 region: CASSPEVFYGYTF. CDR3 sequence (DNA): TGCGCCAGCAGCCCGGAGGTCTTCTATGGCTACACCTTC.

The chain is built from TRBV2 and TRBJ1-1, with 8 bases fitting TRBD1. J gave up 5 bases and V 5 bases, and 4 bases lay outside the gene matches. CDR3 length: 13 amino acids. Germline V CDR1 and CDR2: SNHLY, FYNNEI. CDR3 nucleotide sequence: TGTGCCAGCAGTTCAGGGGGCCGTACTGAAGCTTTCTTT. Protein product: CASSSGGRTEAFF.

CDR3 sequence (DNA): TGCGCCAGCAGCCAAGAGGGGACTAGCGGGACGGTTGGCACAGATACGCAGTATTTT. It translates to CASSQEGTSGTVGTDTQYF. The J gene is TRBJ2-3, the V gene TRBV4-1, with 13 nucleotides matching TRBD2. Trimming took 0 bases from V and 1 from J; bases not matched to a gene: 7. Germline loops: CDR1 MGHRA, CDR2 YSYEKL. The CDR3 loop spans 19 amino acids.

This chain uses TRBV7-9 with TRBJ2-2, with TRBD2 matching over 8 bases. The germline gives CDR1 SEHNR, CDR2 FQNEAQ (reference sequence). Germline trimming cut 5 bases from V and 2 bases from J; bases unmatched to any gene: 7. This CDR3 is 16 amino acids long. Here the CDR3 reads CASSPTGGPNTGELFF. CDR3 bases: TGTGCCAGCAGCCCGACGGGGGGGCCCAACACCGGGGAGCTGTTTTTT.

The chain is built from TRBV2 and TRBJ2-2; TRBD2 agrees at 9 bases. V was pared by 4 bases and J by 5 bases, with 8 bases of the junction left unmatched. CDR1 is SNHLY and CDR2 is FYNNEI in the germline V gene. The CDR3 runs 16 residues. The CDR3 coding sequence is TGTGCCAGCAGTGGGGGGTCTAGCGGGATGACCGGGGAGCTGTTTTTT. It yields the protein CASSGGSSGMTGELFF.

V and J are TRBV13 and TRBJ2-6, with D possibly being TRBD2 (5 bases). CDR1 PRHDT and CDR2 FYEKMQ come from the germline V gene (reference sequence). V was trimmed by 4 bases and J by 0 bases, leaving 7 bases between them. The CDR3 has 15 residues. The CDR3, as DNA: TGTGCCAGCAGCTCGGGAAGCTCTGGGGCCAACGTCCTGACTTTC. Translating gives CASSSGSSGANVLTF.

The chain carries TRBV27 and TRBJ2-1; perhaps TRBD2 as D (6 bases). V lost 4 bases to trimming and J lost 1 base, with 14 bases between them. This CDR3 is built from 16 residues. Looked up from germline, CDR1 is MNHEY and CDR2 is SMNVEV (reference sequence). CDR3 DNA sequence: TGTGCCAGCAGTTCACCGATTGGGGGGTCCTACAATGAGCAGTTCTTC. Translated, it gives CASSSPIGGSYNEQFF.

In its sample, this clone was seen once. The chain carries TRBV5-1 and TRBJ2-5, with 9 positions matching TRBD1. The V gene's germline CDR1 is SGHRS and CDR2 YFSETQ. CDR3 length: 14 residues. Trimming took 6 bases from V and 5 from J; bases not matched to a gene: 8. The CDR3 sequence is CASTPSGTGETQYF. CDR3 sequence (DNA): TGCGCCAGCACCCCTTCCGGGACAGGGGAGACCCAGTACTTC.

This sequence joins TRBV7-9 and TRBJ2-2, with a possible D match to TRBD2 (6 bases). CDR1 is SEHNR and CDR2 is FQNEAQ in the germline V gene (reference sequence). The V gene lost 5 bases and the J gene lost 4 bases, with 17 bases spanning the gap. The CDR3 spans 16 residues. CDR3 DNA sequence: TGTGCCAGCAGCCCGGCCCTTCAGCGGGTCACCGGGGAGCTGTTTTTT. Protein: CASSPALQRVTGELFF.

A few counts support this clone. The chain is built from TRBV27 and TRBJ2-7; 8 bases are shared with TRBD1. Germline CDR1 and CDR2: MNHEY and SMNVEV (reference sequence). V gave up 2 bases and J gave up 5 bases; unmatched junction bases: 14. This CDR3 comprises 17 residues. CDR3 coding DNA: TGTGCCAGCAGTTTACCAGGACAGGGAATTTGCTGGGACGAGCAGTACTTC. Its protein is CASSLPGQGICWDEQYF.

V gene TRBV5-5 combines with J gene TRBJ2-4; 7 bases line up with TRBD1. The CDR3 covers 15 residues. The V gene's germline CDR1 is SGHKS and CDR2 YYEKEE (reference sequence). J lost 3 bases, V lost 2 bases, and 5 bases had no gene match. The CDR3 reads CASSFRGGVKNIQYF. Here the CDR3 DNA reads TGTGCCAGCAGCTTTCGAGGGGGCGTCAAAAACATTCAGTACTTC.